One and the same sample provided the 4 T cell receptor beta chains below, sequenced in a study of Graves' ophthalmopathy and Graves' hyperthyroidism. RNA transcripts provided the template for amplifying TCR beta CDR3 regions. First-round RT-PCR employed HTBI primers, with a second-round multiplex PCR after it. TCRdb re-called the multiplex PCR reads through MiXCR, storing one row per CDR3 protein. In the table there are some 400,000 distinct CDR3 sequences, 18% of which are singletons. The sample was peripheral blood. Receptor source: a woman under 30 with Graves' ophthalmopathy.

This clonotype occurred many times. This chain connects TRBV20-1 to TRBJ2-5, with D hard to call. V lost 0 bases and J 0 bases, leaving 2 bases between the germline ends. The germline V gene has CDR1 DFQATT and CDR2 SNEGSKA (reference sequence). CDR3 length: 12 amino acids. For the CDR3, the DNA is TGCAGTGCTAGAGAGTACCAAGAGACCCAGTACTTC. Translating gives CSAREYQETQYF.

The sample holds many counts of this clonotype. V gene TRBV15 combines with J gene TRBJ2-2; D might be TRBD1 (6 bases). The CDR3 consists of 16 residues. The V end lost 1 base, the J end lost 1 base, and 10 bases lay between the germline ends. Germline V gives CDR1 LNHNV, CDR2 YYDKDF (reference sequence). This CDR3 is CATSRGGRGNTGELFF. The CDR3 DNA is TGTGCCACCAGCAGAGGAGGCAGGGGGAACACCGGGGAGCTGTTTTTT. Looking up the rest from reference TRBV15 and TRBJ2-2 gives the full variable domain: DAMVIQNPRYQVTQFGKPVTLSCSQTLNHNVMYWYQQKSSQAPKLLFHYYDKDFNNEADTPDNFQSRRPNTSFCFLDIRSPGLGDTAMYLCATSRGGRGNTGELFFGEGSRLTVL.

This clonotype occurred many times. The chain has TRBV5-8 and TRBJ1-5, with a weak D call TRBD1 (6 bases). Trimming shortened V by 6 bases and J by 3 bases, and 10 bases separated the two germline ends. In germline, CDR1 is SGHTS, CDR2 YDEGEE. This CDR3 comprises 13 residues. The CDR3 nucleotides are TGTGCCAGCACCTGGACAGACAATCAGCCCCAGCATTTT. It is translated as CASTWTDNQPQHF. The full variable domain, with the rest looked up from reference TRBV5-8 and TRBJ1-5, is EAGVTQSPTHLIKTRGQQATLRCSPISGHTSVYWYQQALGLGLQFLLWYDEGEERNRGNFPPRFSGRQFPNYSSELNVNALELEDSALYLCASTWTDNQPQHFGDGTRLSIL.

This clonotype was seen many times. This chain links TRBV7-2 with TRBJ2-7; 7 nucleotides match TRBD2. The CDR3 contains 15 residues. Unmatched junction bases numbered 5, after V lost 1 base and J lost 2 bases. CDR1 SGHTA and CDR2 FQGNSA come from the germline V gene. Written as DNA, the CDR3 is TGTGCCAGCAGCTTAGTTGGACTAGATGCCTACGAGCAGTACTTC. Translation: CASSLVGLDAYEQYF.